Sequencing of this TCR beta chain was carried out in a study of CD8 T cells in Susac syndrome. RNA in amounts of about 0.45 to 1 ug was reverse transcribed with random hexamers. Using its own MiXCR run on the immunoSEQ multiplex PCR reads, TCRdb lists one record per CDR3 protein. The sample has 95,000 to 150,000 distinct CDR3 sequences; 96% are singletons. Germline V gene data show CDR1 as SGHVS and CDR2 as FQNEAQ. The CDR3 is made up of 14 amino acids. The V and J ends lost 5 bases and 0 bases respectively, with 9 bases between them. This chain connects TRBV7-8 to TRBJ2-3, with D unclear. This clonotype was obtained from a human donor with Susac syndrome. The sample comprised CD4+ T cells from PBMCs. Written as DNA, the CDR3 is TGTGCCAGCAGCCCCAGAGAGAGCACAGATACGCAGTATTTT. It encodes CASSPRESTDTQYF.